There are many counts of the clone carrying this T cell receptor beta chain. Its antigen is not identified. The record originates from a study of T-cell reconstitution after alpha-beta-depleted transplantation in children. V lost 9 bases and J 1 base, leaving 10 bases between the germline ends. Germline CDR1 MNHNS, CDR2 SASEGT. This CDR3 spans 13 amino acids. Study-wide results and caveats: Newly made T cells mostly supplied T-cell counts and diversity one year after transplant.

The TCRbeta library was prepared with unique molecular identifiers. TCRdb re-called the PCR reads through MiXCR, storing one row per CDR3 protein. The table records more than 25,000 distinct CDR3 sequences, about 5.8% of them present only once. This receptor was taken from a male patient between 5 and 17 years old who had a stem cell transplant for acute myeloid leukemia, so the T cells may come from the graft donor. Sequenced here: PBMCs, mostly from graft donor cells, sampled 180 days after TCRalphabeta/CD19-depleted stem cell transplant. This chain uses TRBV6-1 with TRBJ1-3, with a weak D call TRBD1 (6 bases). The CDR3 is CASWGLSGNTIYF. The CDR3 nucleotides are TGTGCCAGTTGGGGGCTGTCTGGAAACACCATATATTTT.